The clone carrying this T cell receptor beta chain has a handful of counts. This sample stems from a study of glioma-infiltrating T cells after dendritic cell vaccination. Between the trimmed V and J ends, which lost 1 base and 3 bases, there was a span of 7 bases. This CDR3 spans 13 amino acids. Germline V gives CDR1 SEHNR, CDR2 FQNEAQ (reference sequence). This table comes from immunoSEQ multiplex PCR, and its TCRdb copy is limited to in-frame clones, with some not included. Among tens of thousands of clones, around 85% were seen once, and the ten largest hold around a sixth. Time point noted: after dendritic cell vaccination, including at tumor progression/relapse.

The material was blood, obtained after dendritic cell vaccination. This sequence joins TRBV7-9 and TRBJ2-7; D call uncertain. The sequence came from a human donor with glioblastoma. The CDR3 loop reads CASSLGQDYEQYF. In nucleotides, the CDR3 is TGTGCCAGCAGCTTAGGGCAGGACTACGAGCAGTACTTC.